A single sample is the source of the 20 T cell receptor beta chains below, sequenced in a study of Ad26.COV2.S vaccination and SARS-CoV-2 variants (dated by TCRdb to the early 2020s). The method behind the library was the immunoSEQ multiplex PCR assay. The table comes from immuneACCESS by way of TCRdb, which keeps in-frame sequences with V and J called. Part of the clones is missing from these tables; in studies checked, under half for an unresolved V gene and the rest for unknown reasons. This sample comprises about 680,000 clones, roughly 90% of them detected only once. The ten largest make up over 1.3% of the sample. Reading the label with the study, this specimen's treatment or condition is: some 20 received Ad26.COV2.S at low or high dose, single or two shots; roughly five received placebo; per-sample allocation not given. Repertoires of vaccine and placebo recipients were sequenced from samples taken on day 63 after the first injection.

The sequencing here drew on peripheral blood, taken in a trial of Ad26.COV2.S vaccine versus placebo. The receptors originated from a person aged 18-60 years who received the Ad26.COV2.S COVID-19 vaccine or a placebo.

DNA for the CDR3: TGTGCCAGTAGCCAGGACGGCCCGAGCACTGAAGCTTTCTTT. It encodes CASSQDGPSTEAFF. This chain links TRBV19 with TRBJ1-1; D unresolved. Germline V gene sequence: CDR1 LNHDA, CDR2 SQIVND (reference sequence). The V end was cut by 6 bases, the J end by 4 bases, with 15 bases between. The CDR3 sequence is 14 residues long.

The CDR3 DNA is TGTGCCAGCAGTTACGGCGGGGGGCACAATCAGCCCCAGCATTTT. This codes for CASSYGGGHNQPQHF. V usage is TRBV6-2 or TRBV6-3 and J usage is TRBJ1-5; D might be TRBD1 (6 bases). The CDR3 contains 15 residues. The germline CDR1 and CDR2 sequences are MNHEY and SVGEGT. Trimming removed 2 bases from V and 3 bases from J, with 11 bases in between.

The J gene is TRBJ2-3, the V gene TRBV14, with 9 bases aligning to TRBD2. This CDR3 is built from 15 residues. V trimming: 3 bases; J trimming: 1 base; junction bases outside the gene matches: 2. Germline V gene data show CDR1 as SGHDN and CDR2 as FVKESK. The CDR3 region is CASSQRTSGTDTQYF. In DNA, the CDR3 is TGTGCCAGCAGCCAGCGGACTAGCGGCACAGATACGCAGTATTTT.

The chain couples TRBV2 to TRBJ1-5; no reliable D call. Germline CDR1 SNHLY, CDR2 FYNNEI. With 7 bases removed from V and 7 bases from J, the gap between germline ends came to 11 bases. This CDR3 is 12 amino acids long. CDR3 in amino acids: CASMLPGQPQHF. The CDR3 nucleotides are TGTGCCAGCATGCTTCCGGGGCAGCCCCAGCATTTT.

This chain joins TRBV18 and TRBJ1-2; D gene ambiguous. CDR3 length: 14 amino acids. Trimming cost V 3 bases and J 8 bases, with 16 bases left between them. CDR1 is KGHSH and CDR2 is LQKENI in the germline V gene. The CDR3 nucleotides read TGTGCCAGCTCACCGGGTAGTCAGGCTGCGGGCTACACCTTC. This encodes CASSPGSQAAGYTF. Combining the CDR3 with reference TRBV18 and TRBJ1-2 gives the whole variable domain NAGVMQNPRHLVRRRGQEARLRCSPMKGHSHVYWYRQLPEEGLKFMVYLQKENIIDESGMPKERFSAEFPKEGPSILRIQQVVRGDSAAYFCASSPGSQAAGYTFGSGTRLTVV.

The chain links TRBV19 to TRBJ2-7; D is unresolved. Germline V gene lookup returns CDR1 LNHDA and CDR2 SQIVND (reference sequence). The CDR3 extends over 13 amino acids. Trimming removed 7 bases from V and 0 bases from J, with 10 bases in between. This CDR3 reads CASTSPGSYEQYF. The CDR3 nucleotides read TGTGCCAGTACTTCACCTGGCTCCTACGAGCAGTACTTC.

This clone was counted only a few times. The chain uses TRBV7-2 and TRBJ1-1; no definite D call. From germline, CDR1 is SGHTA and CDR2 FQGNSA. Trimming removed 5 bases from V and 4 bases from J, with 11 bases in between. The CDR3 loop spans 13 amino acids. The CDR3 is CASSPPLRTEAFF. CDR3 bases: TGTGCCAGCAGCCCCCCCCTGCGCACTGAAGCTTTCTTT.

The J gene is TRBJ2-3, the V gene TRBV2, with TRBD2 as a possible D gene (6 bases). This CDR3 region has 18 residues. Germline V gene sequence: CDR1 SNHLY, CDR2 FYNNEI. The germline V and J ends were trimmed by 8 bases and 3 bases, with 27 bases remaining between them. The CDR3 bases are TGTGCCAGCTTTCCCCCCCCGGGGGTCCCCCGTAGGACAGATACGCAGTATTTT. This encodes CASFPPPGVPRRTDTQYF.

The J gene is TRBJ1-2, the V gene TRBV30; possibly TRBD1 for D (6 bases). The CDR3 totals 16 residues. V lost 3 bases and J lost 8, with 25 bases in between. CDR1 and CDR2 from the germline V gene are GTSNPN and SVGIG (reference sequence). Written as DNA, the CDR3 is TGTGCCTGGAGCTTAGGGGAACAGGGAGCTCTATTGGGCTACACCTTC. This gives the protein CAWSLGEQGALLGYTF.

This rearrangement joins TRBV7-9 to TRBJ1-2; no clear D gene. This CDR3 has 11 amino acids. The V and J ends lost 5 bases and 8 bases respectively, with 9 bases between them. Germline CDR1 SEHNR, CDR2 FQNEAQ (reference sequence). CDR3 sequence reads: CASSEGGGYTF. The CDR3 DNA reads as TGTGCCAGCAGCGAGGGAGGCGGCTACACCTTC.

The chain combines TRBV9 with TRBJ2-7; D is possibly TRBD1 or TRBD2 (5 bases each). The ends were cut back, 6 bases at V and 6 bases at J, with 16 bases in the middle. From germline, CDR1 is SGDLS and CDR2 YYNGEE. There are 13 residues in the CDR3. Here the CDR3 DNA reads TGTGCCAGCAATAGAATGGGGGTGGGCGAGCAGTACTTC. Translating it yields CASNRMGVGEQYF.

The V and J genes are TRBV5-1 and TRBJ2-3, with 8 bases lining up with TRBD2. Germline values: CDR1 SGHRS, CDR2 YFSETQ. The J segment lost 6 bases and the V segment lost 8 bases, leaving 14 bases of the junction unmatched. The CDR3 extends over 15 amino acids. The CDR3 region is CASRRGLAVMDTQYF. CDR3 nucleotides: TGCGCCAGTCGCCGAGGACTAGCCGTCATGGATACGCAGTATTTT.

The chain joins TRBV7-2 to TRBJ2-7, with 11 bases fitting TRBD2. V lost 4 bases, J lost 0 bases, and 5 bases stayed unmatched. The CDR3 has 16 amino acids. Germline V gene sequence: CDR1 SGHTA, CDR2 FQGNSA. This chain's CDR3 is CASSYTSGGPSYEQYF. The CDR3 DNA reads TGTGCCAGCAGCTATACTAGCGGGGGTCCCTCCTACGAGCAGTACTTC.

Only one count was recorded for this clone. J is TRBJ2-3 and V is TRBV12-3 or TRBV12-4; D is possibly TRBD1 (5 bases). Trimming removed 5 bases from V and 5 bases from J, with 8 bases in between. The CDR3 is 12 residues long. The CDR3 DNA reads TGTGCCAGCAGTGCTCAGGGAGATACGCAGTATTTT. Its translation: CASSAQGDTQYF.

This sequence joins TRBV27 and TRBJ2-1, with 13 bases identical to TRBD2. The V and J ends lost 2 bases and 7 bases, in that order; junction bases with no gene match: 17. The germline CDR1 and CDR2 sequences are MNHEY and SMNVEV (reference sequence). The CDR3 length is 20 residues. CDR3 sequence reads: CASSLPPGLAGRYMGNEQFF. CDR3 DNA: TGTGCCAGCAGTTTACCGCCGGGACTAGCGGGGAGATATATGGGTAATGAGCAGTTCTTC.

A word on this clone: Other DNA sequences of this sample code for an identical CDR3. The V call is TRBV18, the J call TRBJ1-2; D is uncertain. CDR3 length: 13 amino acids. V lost 3 bases and J lost 3, with 8 bases in between. CDR1 and CDR2 (germline): KGHSH, LQKENI. CDR3 protein: CASSPSTDYGYTF. The CDR3 region has the DNA TGTGCCAGCTCACCGTCGACGGACTATGGCTACACCTTC.

This clone occurred a few times. The identical CDR3 is also encoded by other nucleotide sequences in the sample. The chain joins TRBV7-3 to TRBJ1-1; D might be TRBD1 (5 bases). V was pared by 4 bases and J by 0 bases, with 6 bases between. The length of the CDR3 is 13 residues. CDR1 is SGHTA and CDR2 is FQGTGA in the germline V gene. The CDR3: CASSSTVNTEAFF. DNA for the CDR3: TGTGCCAGCAGCTCGACAGTGAACACTGAAGCTTTCTTT.

This clone was counted once. This chain joins TRBV7-3 and TRBJ2-1; a possible D gene is TRBD2 (6 bases). V was shortened by 0 bases and J by 9 bases, with 9 bases between the two germline ends. The CDR3 has 13 amino acids. Germline assignment: CDR1 SGHTA and CDR2 FQGTGA. CDR3 sequence (DNA): TGTGCCAGCAGCTTAACGCGGGGTGGTGAGCAGTTCTTC. Translated, it gives CASSLTRGGEQFF. The whole variable domain, filled in from reference TRBV7-3 and TRBJ2-1, reads GAGVSQTPSNKVTEKGKYVELRCDPISGHTALYWYRQSLGQGPEFLIYFQGTGAADDSGLPNDRFFAVRPEGSVSTLKIQRTERGDSAVYLCASSLTRGGEQFFGPGTRLTVL.

This chain connects TRBV24-1 to TRBJ2-6; D unclear. From germline, CDR1 is KGHDR and CDR2 SFDVKD. CDR3 length: 15 residues. V lost 5 bases and J lost 2, with 9 bases in between. CDR3 DNA: TGTGCCACCAGTGCAGGAGTTGCTGGGGCCAACGTCCTGACTTTC. Its translation: CATSAGVAGANVLTF.

The rearrangement links TRBV7-2 to TRBJ1-2; D unclear. V was clipped by 4 bases and J by 2 bases, with 11 bases between them. CDR1 is SGHTA and CDR2 is FQGNSA in the germline V gene. This CDR3 has 14 residues. The CDR3 loop reads CASSYFEGNYGYTF. CDR3 nucleotides: TGTGCCAGCAGCTACTTCGAAGGGAACTATGGCTACACCTTC.